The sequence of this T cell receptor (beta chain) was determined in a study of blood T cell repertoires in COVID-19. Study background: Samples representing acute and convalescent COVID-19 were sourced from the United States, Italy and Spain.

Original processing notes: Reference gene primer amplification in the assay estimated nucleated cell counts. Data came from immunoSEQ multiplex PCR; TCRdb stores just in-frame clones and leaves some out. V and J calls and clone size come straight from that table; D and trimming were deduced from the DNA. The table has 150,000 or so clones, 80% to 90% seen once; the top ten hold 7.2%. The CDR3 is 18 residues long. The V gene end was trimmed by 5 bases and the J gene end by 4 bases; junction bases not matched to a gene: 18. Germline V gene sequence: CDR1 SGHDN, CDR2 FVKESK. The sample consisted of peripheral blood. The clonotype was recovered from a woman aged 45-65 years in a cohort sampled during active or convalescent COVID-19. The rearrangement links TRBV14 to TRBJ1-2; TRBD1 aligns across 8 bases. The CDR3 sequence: CASSFSKWGQEIGYGYTF. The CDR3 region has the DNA TGTGCCAGCAGCTTCTCTAAGTGGGGACAGGAGATCGGCTATGGCTACACCTTC.